The T cell receptor (beta chain) under discussion was sequenced for a study of blood T cell repertoires in COVID-19. Study overall: PBMCs, B-cell-depleted T cells, or T cells provided the cDNA or gDNA that made up the material.

As originally analysed: Estimated nucleated cell counts came from reference gene primer amplification. Sequencing was performed with immunoSEQ multiplex PCR; in TCRdb, only in-frame clones are kept and a portion is missing. That table furnishes V, J and clone size, whereas the DNA furnished D and trimming. The table lists hundreds of thousands of clones, 86% of them singletons. The receptor's source is a woman younger than 45 with active or convalescent COVID-19. Sequences were obtained from peripheral blood.

The CDR3 DNA follows: TGTGCCATCAGTGAGTTACAGGGAGACACTGAAGCTTTCTTT. It codes for CAISELQGDTEAFF. The V gene is TRBV10-3, the J gene TRBJ1-1; weak D call: TRBD1 (6 bases). V was shortened by 1 base and J by 3 bases, with 9 bases between the two germline ends. Germline assignment: CDR1 ENHRY and CDR2 SYGVKD. The CDR3 consists of 14 residues.